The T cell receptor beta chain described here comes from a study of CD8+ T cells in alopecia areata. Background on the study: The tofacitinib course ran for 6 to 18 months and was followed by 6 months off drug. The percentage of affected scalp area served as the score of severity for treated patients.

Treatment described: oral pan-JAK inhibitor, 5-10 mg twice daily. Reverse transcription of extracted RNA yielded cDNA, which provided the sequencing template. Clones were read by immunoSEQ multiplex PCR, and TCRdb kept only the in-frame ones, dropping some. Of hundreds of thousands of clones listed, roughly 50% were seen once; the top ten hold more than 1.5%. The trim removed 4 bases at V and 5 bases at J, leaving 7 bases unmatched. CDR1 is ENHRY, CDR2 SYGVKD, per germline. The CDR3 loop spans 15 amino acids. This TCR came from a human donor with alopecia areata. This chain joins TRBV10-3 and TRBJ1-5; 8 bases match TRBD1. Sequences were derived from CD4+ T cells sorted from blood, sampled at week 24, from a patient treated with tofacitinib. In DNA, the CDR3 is TGTGCCATCAGTGTGGACAGGGCGAACCATCAGCCCCAGCATTTT. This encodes CAISVDRANHQPQHF.